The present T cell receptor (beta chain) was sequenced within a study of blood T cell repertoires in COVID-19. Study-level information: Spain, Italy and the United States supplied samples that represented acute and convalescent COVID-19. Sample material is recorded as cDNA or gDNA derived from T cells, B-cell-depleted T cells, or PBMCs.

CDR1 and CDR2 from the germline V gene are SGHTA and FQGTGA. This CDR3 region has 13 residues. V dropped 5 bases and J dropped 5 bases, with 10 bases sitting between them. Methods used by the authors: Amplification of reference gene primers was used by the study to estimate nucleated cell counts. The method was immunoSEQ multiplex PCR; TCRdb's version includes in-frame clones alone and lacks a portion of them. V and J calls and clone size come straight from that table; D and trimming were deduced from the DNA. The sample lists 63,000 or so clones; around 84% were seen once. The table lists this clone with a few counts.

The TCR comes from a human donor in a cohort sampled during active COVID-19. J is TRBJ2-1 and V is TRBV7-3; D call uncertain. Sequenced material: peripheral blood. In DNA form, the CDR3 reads TGTGCCAGCAGCCTACCACCTAACAATGAGCAGTTCTTC. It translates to CASSLPPNNEQFF.